This TCR beta chain comes out of a study of T cell repertoires in cytomegalovirus infection. Study as a whole: Recently identified HLA-C-restricted CMV epitopes were among the peptides used. Matching HLA type, along with CMV infection, was indicated by public TCR beta signatures. Study observations and caveats: There were carriers of CMV plus the relevant HLA, and cumulative public TCR beta family frequency identified them. Predominance within the ex vivo response was attributable to HLA-C-restricted CMV-specific TCR beta clonotypes.

The CDR3 is 14 amino acids. V trimming: 7 bases; J trimming: 8 bases; junction bases outside the gene matches: 10. Germline CDR1 is SGHVS and CDR2 is FNYEAQ. TCRdb passed the reads through MiXCR, listing each CDR3 protein once. The sample lists about 69,000 distinct CDR3 sequences, about 29% occurring once. Details on this clonotype: Its antigen is unknown.

Sample: CD8+ T cells from cultured PBMCs, taken from culture after CMV antigen stimulation. This clonotype originated in a human donor in good health (CMV status not recorded). Some clones in this sample may be carry-over from other donors' samples. This chain joins TRBV7-6 and TRBJ1-2, with 10 bases identical to TRBD1. DNA of the CDR3: TGTGCCAGCACCCAAAGCGGGACAGGGGTGGGCTACACCTTC. Translated, it gives CASTQSGTGVGYTF.